What follows is one TCR beta chain and its context. The sample holds one count of this clone. This receptor's antigen is unknown. It has no much larger one-base neighbor in the sample; base qualities were not kept. The data derive from a study of siplizumab effects on memory and regulatory T cells (dated by TCRdb to between 2018 and 2021). Study-level background: The effect of the anti-CD2 antibody siplizumab on alloreactive T-cell subsets was examined in allogeneic mixed lymphocyte reactions constructed from human PBMCs. The research as a whole found: The cumulative frequency of alloreactive sequences that could be traced back to unstimulated CD4+ memory T cells was significantly reduced by siplizumab. About 80-97% of proliferating CD4+ or CD8+ clones could not be given a naive or memory phenotype. Because sequences below about 10^-5 frequency were poorly captured, only a minor fraction of alloreactive clones could be mapped to unstimulated subsets. The suppressive function of proliferating Tregs from siplizumab cultures was not functionally confirmed. Unstimulated naive T cells appeared to be more diverse than memory T cells, and naive cells seemed to make a substantial contribution to the alloresponse. Among mappable alloreactive CD4+ clones, the Treg-derived fraction averaged approximately 66% with siplizumab versus approximately 27% in control reactions.

Sorted unstimulated T cells, along with proliferating T cells recovered from mixed lymphocyte reactions, underwent TCRbeta CDR3 sequencing. Fresh whole blood from ten HLA-typed healthy donors was used as the source from which PBMCs were isolated. The library was produced with the immunoSEQ multiplex PCR assay. Some 100,000 TCR templates per sample were assayed by the deep sequencing platform. Genomic DNA extracted from sorted T cells was used for TCRbeta CDR3 sequencing. The study's processing was this. Clonal analysis of TCRbeta CDR3 data was done in the R programming language. Alloreactive CD4+ and CD8+ clones were identified by comparing unstimulated samples to CFSE-low samples taken after the reaction. By matching sequences to the repertoires of sorted unstimulated Treg and non-Treg cells, each alloreactive CD4+ clone was assigned a regulatory or non-regulatory origin. In its TCRdb copy, this immuneACCESS table keeps in-frame sequences only and misses some clones. Where compared with another copy, unresolved V genes explain less than half of these, and the others have no known cause. That table gives V, J and clone size, and the DNA gave D and trimming. A total of 85,000 to 130,000 clones appear in this sample, 80% to 95% of them only once. The ten top clones hold about 2.4% of the sample.

The CDR1 and CDR2 encoded by the germline V gene are SGHNT and YENEEA. The cysteine opens and the phenylalanine closes a CDR3 of 13 amino acids. The only DNA kept is the CDR3, 39 bases in frame from the first base. Deletion took 0 bases off V and 0 bases off J, with a span of 1 base between the germline ends. This TCR came from a human donor in good health. Some clones in this sample may be carry-over from other donors' samples. In this chain, TRBV11-3 is recombined with TRBJ2-3; a confident D gene designation cannot be given. The source material was CD4+ T cells sorted from blood. The CDR3 reads CASSLESTDTQYF. The base sequence is TGTGCCAGCAGCTTAGAGAGCACAGATACGCAGTATTTT.